These 28 T cell receptor beta chains were sequenced from one sample in a study of blood T cell repertoires in COVID-19. Here immunoSEQ multiplex PCR was the method, and the copy in TCRdb shows in-frame clones only, minus some. This repertoire shows 250,000 to 300,000 clones, roughly 86% found once; its top ten account for 11%. The sequencing sample was made of peripheral blood. The receptors stem from a woman under 40 with COVID-19, enrolled during active disease.

The chain links TRBV6-5 to TRBJ2-2; 7 nucleotides line up with TRBD2. Germline lookup yields CDR1 MNHEY and CDR2 SVGAGI. The CDR3 covers 13 residues. V shed 10 bases and J 3 bases; nucleotides not matched to a gene: 5. As DNA, the CDR3 is TGTGCCATTCAGCGGGATTACACCGGGGAGCTGTTTTTT. Translation gives CAIQRDYTGELFF.

The rearrangement joins TRBV24-1 to TRBJ1-4, with 8 bases matching TRBD1. Germline V gives CDR1 KGHDR, CDR2 SFDVKD. After removal of 2 bases from V and 13 bases from J, the junction contained 5 bases not matched to a gene. CDR3 length: 13 residues. The CDR3 sequence: CATSDSGTGGLFF. The CDR3 DNA follows: TGTGCCACCAGTGATTCCGGGACAGGAGGACTGTTTTTT.

The V call is TRBV11-3, the J call TRBJ2-5, with 8 bases matching TRBD2. CDR1 is SGHNT, CDR2 YENEEA, per germline. The ends lost 4 bases at V and 0 bases at J; junction bases unmatched: 7. CDR3 length: 16 amino acids. In DNA, the CDR3 is TGTGCCAGCAGCTATAGGGTAGCGGGACACCAAGAGACCCAGTACTTC. Encoded protein: CASSYRVAGHQETQYF.

This clone is a singleton in its sample. The chain couples TRBV24-1 to TRBJ2-1; maybe TRBD2 (5 bases). The CDR3 has 15 residues. V dropped 0 bases and J dropped 1 base, with 6 bases sitting between them. Germline lookup yields CDR1 KGHDR and CDR2 SFDVKD. The CDR3 is CATSDLRGSYNEQFF. The CDR3 nucleotides read TGTGCCACCAGTGATTTGCGGGGATCCTACAATGAGCAGTTCTTC.

The chain recombines TRBV6-4 with TRBJ2-1; D gene unclear. The CDR3 is 14 amino acids. Deletions cut 1 base from V and 5 bases from J, with 9 bases between. Germline lookup yields CDR1 MRHNA and CDR2 SNTAGT. CDR3 amino acids: CASSDLTENNEQFF. For the CDR3, the DNA is TGTGCCAGCAGTGACTTGACTGAAAACAATGAGCAGTTCTTC.

Ten or more counts support this clone. The identical CDR3 is also encoded by other nucleotide sequences in the sample. The rearrangement joins TRBV6-5 to TRBJ2-7; D remains ambiguous. CDR1 is MNHEY, CDR2 SVGAGI, per germline. The CDR3 consists of 12 residues. V was cut by 8 bases and J by 0 bases, with 8 bases left in between. This chain's CDR3 is CASGPHSYEQYF. The CDR3 nucleotides are TGTGCCAGCGGCCCACACTCCTACGAGCAGTACTTC.

The chain is built from TRBV11-2 and TRBJ2-2; TRBD1 aligns across 7 bases. The CDR3 is 16 amino acids. J lost 1 base, V lost 4 bases, and 6 bases had no gene match. Germline CDR1 reads SGHAT; CDR2 reads FQNNGV. CDR3 sequence reads: CASSSSGTVNTGELFF. For the CDR3, the DNA is TGTGCCAGCAGCTCCTCCGGGACAGTGAACACCGGGGAGCTGTTTTTT. The full variable domain, in which reference TRBV11-2 and TRBJ2-2 provide the parts outside the CDR3, is EAGVAQSPRYKIIEKRQSVAFWCNPISGHATLYWYQQILGQGPKLLIQFQNNGVVDDSQLPKDRFSAERLKGVDSTLKIQPAKLEDSAVYLCASSSSGTVNTGELFFGEGSRLTVL.

The chain employs TRBV27 and TRBJ2-1; possible D gene TRBD2, 6 bases. Germline CDR1 MNHEY, CDR2 SMNVEV (reference sequence). The length of the CDR3 is 15 residues. Trimming cost V 5 bases and J 9 bases, with 20 bases left between them. The CDR3 protein is CASSLVSGGGGEQFF. CDR3 DNA: TGTGCCAGCAGTCTAGTCTCTGGGGGAGGAGGTGAGCAGTTCTTC.

CDR3 in DNA: TGTGCCAGCAGCTTCCGGCAGCGCTCTGGAAACACCATATATTTT. Its protein is CASSFRQRSGNTIYF. The chain employs TRBV7-9 and TRBJ1-3; D is unclear. This CDR3 has 15 amino acids. CDR1 is SEHNR, CDR2 FQNEAQ, per germline (reference sequence). V dropped 3 bases and J dropped 0 bases, with 9 bases sitting between them. Variable domain in full (rest from reference TRBV7-9 and TRBJ1-3): DTGVSQNPRHKITKRGQNVTFRCDPISEHNRLYWYRQTLGQGPEFLTYFQNEAQLEKSRLLSDRFSAERPKGSFSTLEIQRTEQGDSAMYLCASSFRQRSGNTIYFGEGSWLTVV.

This clone was counted a few times. The genes are TRBV7-8 and TRBJ1-1; D not resolved. V was clipped by 3 bases and J by 7 bases, with 12 bases between them. Germline assignment: CDR1 SGHVS and CDR2 FQNEAQ. The CDR3 has 13 amino acids. The CDR3 DNA reads as TGTGCCAGCAGCTTCCAATCCTATGGTGAAGCTTTCTTT. Residues: CASSFQSYGEAFF. The full variable domain, rest sourced from reference TRBV7-8 and TRBJ1-1, is GAGVSQSPRYKVAKRGQDVALRCDPISGHVSLFWYQQALGQGPEFLTYFQNEAQLDKSGLPSDRFFAERPEGSVSTLKIQRTQQEDSAVYLCASSFQSYGEAFFGQGTRLTVV.

The chain has TRBV4-1 and TRBJ2-3, with 10 bases lining up with TRBD2. The V segment lost 0 bases and the J segment 6 bases; nucleotides outside the gene matches: 9. This CDR3 region has 17 residues. Germline V gene sequence: CDR1 MGHRA, CDR2 YSYEKL. CDR3 protein: CASSQDASGGAGDTQYF. CDR3 sequence (DNA): TGCGCCAGCAGCCAAGATGCGAGCGGGGGGGCCGGGGATACGCAGTATTTT.

V usage is TRBV6-5 and J usage is TRBJ1-4; no firm D call. The CDR3 has 14 residues. V was pared by 2 bases and J by 3 bases, with 7 bases between. The V gene's germline CDR1 is MNHEY and CDR2 SVGAGI. The CDR3 spells CASSYRVPNEKLFF. CDR3 in DNA: TGTGCCAGCAGTTACCGCGTCCCTAATGAAAAACTGTTTTTT.

The chain links TRBV7-9 to TRBJ2-1, with D possibly TRBD2 on 7 matching bases. From germline, CDR1 is SEHNR and CDR2 FQNEAQ (reference sequence). Trimming took off 7 bases at V and 2 bases at J, with 12 bases between the two ends. The CDR3 has 14 amino acids. This chain's CDR3 is CASKIGGAYNEQFF. The CDR3 DNA reads TGTGCCAGCAAGATAGGGGGGGCCTACAATGAGCAGTTCTTC.

V usage is TRBV7-6 and J usage is TRBJ2-1, with 9 bases lining up with TRBD2. Trimming at V came to 3 bases and at J to 4 bases, leaving 10 bases not matched to a gene. This CDR3 is built from 17 residues. Germline CDR1 is SGHVS and CDR2 is FNYEAQ. CDR3 in amino acids: CASSFQRGGGAYNEQFF. DNA of the CDR3: TGTGCCAGCAGCTTCCAGCGGGGCGGGGGGGCTTACAATGAGCAGTTCTTC.

V gene TRBV6-5 combines with J gene TRBJ2-7; weak D call: TRBD2 (6 bases). CDR1 is MNHEY, CDR2 SVGAGI, per germline. This CDR3 is 16 amino acids long. V was shortened by 0 bases and J by 2 bases, with 14 bases between the two germline ends. CDR3 DNA: TGTGCCAGCAGTTACTCGGTGCCGGGGGAGACCTACGAGCAGTACTTC. It yields the protein CASSYSVPGETYEQYF.

The chain joins TRBV4-1 to TRBJ1-1; 9 bases match TRBD1. The V segment lost 6 bases and the J segment 6 bases; nucleotides outside the gene matches: 8. The CDR3 has 14 amino acids. Germline CDR1 reads MGHRA; CDR2 reads YSYEKL. The CDR3 loop reads CASRPGQGLPEAFF. The CDR3 region has the DNA TGCGCCAGCAGGCCGGGACAGGGCCTACCTGAAGCTTTCTTT.

This clone was seen a few times. The V gene is TRBV11-1, the J gene TRBJ1-1; D ambiguous. In germline, CDR1 is SGHAT, CDR2 FQDESV (reference sequence). The ends were cut back, 2 bases at V and 1 base at J, with 5 bases in the middle. The CDR3 sequence is 13 residues long. The CDR3, as DNA: TGTGCCAGCAGCTTATCTTGGAACACTGAAGCTTTCTTT. Translation: CASSLSWNTEAFF.

This clone has at least ten counts. The rearrangement uses TRBV7-6 and TRBJ1-3; D remains ambiguous. Germline V gene data show CDR1 as SGHVS and CDR2 as FNYEAQ. Trimming stripped 4 bases from V and 0 bases from J, with 13 bases between. This CDR3 region has 16 residues. This chain's CDR3 is CASSSPTENSGNTIYF. CDR3 DNA: TGTGCCAGCAGCTCCCCGACGGAGAACTCTGGAAACACCATATATTTT.

This chain connects TRBV6-5 to TRBJ1-3; no clear D. With 2 bases removed from V and 1 base from J, the gap between germline ends came to 12 bases. The length of the CDR3 is 16 residues. Germline values: CDR1 MNHEY, CDR2 SVGAGI. CDR3 protein: CASSYDGRTSGNTIYF. The CDR3 nucleotides are TGTGCCAGCAGTTACGACGGACGGACTTCTGGAAACACCATATATTTT.

This rearrangement joins TRBV19 to TRBJ1-4, with TRBD1 as a possible D gene (5 bases). Trimming took off 5 bases at V and 0 bases at J, with 13 bases between the two ends. The germline CDR1 and CDR2 sequences are LNHDA and SQIVND (reference sequence). The CDR3 totals 16 residues. Here the CDR3 DNA reads TGTGCCAGTAGTTTCGTCAGGGAAGCAACTAATGAAAAACTGTTTTTT. Amino acids: CASSFVREATNEKLFF. The full variable domain, in which reference TRBV19 and TRBJ1-4 provide the parts outside the CDR3, is DGGITQSPKYLFRKEGQNVTLSCEQNLNHDAMYWYRQDPGQGLRLIYYSQIVNDFQKGDIAEGYSVSREKKESFPLTVTSAQKNPTAFYLCASSFVREATNEKLFFGSGTQLSVL.

The chain employs TRBV27 and TRBJ1-1; D call uncertain. Germline CDR1 MNHEY, CDR2 SMNVEV (reference sequence). Trimming stripped 1 base from V and 4 bases from J, with 10 bases between. The CDR3 is made up of 14 amino acids. CDR3 region: CASSLLGSGTEAFF. The CDR3 region has the DNA TGTGCCAGCAGTTTATTGGGGAGTGGCACTGAAGCTTTCTTT.

V and J are TRBV4-1 and TRBJ1-1; D may be TRBD1 (6 bases). Germline CDR1 is MGHRA and CDR2 is YSYEKL. V was cut by 2 bases and J by 1 base, with 20 bases left in between. The CDR3 length is 18 residues. CDR3 amino acids: CASSQITGLSKRNTEAFF. In DNA form, the CDR3 reads TGCGCCAGCAGCCAAATTACAGGGCTTAGCAAGAGGAACACTGAAGCTTTCTTT.

This clone was observed once. Distinct nucleotide sequences in the sample also encode this CDR3. The chain uses TRBV5-4 and TRBJ2-5, with TRBD1 matching 10 bases. This CDR3 is 15 amino acids long. Germline lookup yields CDR1 SGHNT and CDR2 YYREEE (reference sequence). V lost 2 bases and J lost 2; bases outside the gene matches: 3. The CDR3 region has the DNA TGTGCCAGCAGCTTCGGACAGGGGGTACAAGAGACCCAGTACTTC. Translating it yields CASSFGQGVQETQYF.

The chain recombines TRBV10-3 with TRBJ1-6; no reliable D call. The CDR3 is 16 amino acids. Deletions cut 0 bases from V and 0 bases from J, with 6 bases between. The V gene's germline CDR1 is ENHRY and CDR2 SYGVKD. The CDR3 region is CAISESESSYNSPLHF. In DNA form, the CDR3 reads TGTGCCATCAGTGAGTCTGAGAGCTCCTATAATTCACCCCTCCACTTT.

The gene calls are TRBV5-4 and TRBJ2-2; D is possibly TRBD1 (6 bases). The CDR3 covers 15 residues. Trimming cost V 4 bases and J 0 bases, with 10 bases left between them. Germline CDR1 reads SGHNT; CDR2 reads YYREEE (reference sequence). This CDR3 is CASSPWGPNTGELFF. CDR3 DNA: TGTGCCAGCAGCCCGTGGGGGCCGAACACCGGGGAGCTGTTTTTT.

The chain joins TRBV27 to TRBJ2-7, with D possibly TRBD1 on 6 matching bases. The CDR3 is 14 amino acids. CDR1 MNHEY and CDR2 SMNVEV come from the germline V gene (reference sequence). V was pared by 7 bases and J by 6 bases, with 19 bases between. The CDR3 nucleotides are TGTGCCAGCACTCTCTCGCAGGGGTGGGGCGAGCAGTACTTC. The encoded protein is CASTLSQGWGEQYF.

The CDR3 DNA follows: TGTGCCAGCAGCTCTAGTACAGGGCGCATGAACACTGAAGCTTTCTTT. This encodes CASSSSTGRMNTEAFF. This rearrangement joins TRBV7-9 to TRBJ1-1, with TRBD1 as a possible D gene (6 bases). CDR1 SEHNR and CDR2 FQNEAQ come from the germline V gene (reference sequence). With 4 bases removed from V and 0 bases from J, the gap between germline ends came to 15 bases. CDR3 length equals 16 residues. The variable domain in full, with the rest retrieved from reference TRBV7-9 and TRBJ1-1, is DTGVSQNPRHKITKRGQNVTFRCDPISEHNRLYWYRQTLGQGPEFLTYFQNEAQLEKSRLLSDRFSAERPKGSFSTLEIQRTEQGDSAMYLCASSSSTGRMNTEAFFGQGTRLTVV.

The J gene is TRBJ2-5, the V gene TRBV18; possible D gene TRBD2, 5 bases. Germline lookup yields CDR1 KGHSH and CDR2 LQKENI. The germline V and J ends were trimmed by 0 bases and 5 bases, with 10 bases remaining between them. The CDR3 runs to 14 residues. This chain's CDR3 is CASSPPEVGETQYF. In DNA, the CDR3 is TGTGCCAGCTCACCACCGGAGGTGGGGGAGACCCAGTACTTC.